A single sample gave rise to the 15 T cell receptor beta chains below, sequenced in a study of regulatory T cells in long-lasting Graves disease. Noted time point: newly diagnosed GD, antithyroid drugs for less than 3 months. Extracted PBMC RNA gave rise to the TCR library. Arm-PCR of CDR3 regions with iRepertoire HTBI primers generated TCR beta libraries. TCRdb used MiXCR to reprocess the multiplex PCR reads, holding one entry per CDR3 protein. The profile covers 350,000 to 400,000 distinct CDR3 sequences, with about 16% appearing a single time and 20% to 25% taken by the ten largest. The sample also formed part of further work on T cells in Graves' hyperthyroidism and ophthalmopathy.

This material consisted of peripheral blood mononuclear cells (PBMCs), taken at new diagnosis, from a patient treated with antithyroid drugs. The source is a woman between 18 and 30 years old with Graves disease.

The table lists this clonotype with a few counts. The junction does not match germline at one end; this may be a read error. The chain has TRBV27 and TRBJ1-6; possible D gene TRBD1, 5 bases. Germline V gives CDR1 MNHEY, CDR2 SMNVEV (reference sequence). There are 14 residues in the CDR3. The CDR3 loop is CAGSPSGRNSPLHF. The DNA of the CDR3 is TGTGCCGGCAGTCCCTCGGGACGAAATTCACCCCTCCACTTT.

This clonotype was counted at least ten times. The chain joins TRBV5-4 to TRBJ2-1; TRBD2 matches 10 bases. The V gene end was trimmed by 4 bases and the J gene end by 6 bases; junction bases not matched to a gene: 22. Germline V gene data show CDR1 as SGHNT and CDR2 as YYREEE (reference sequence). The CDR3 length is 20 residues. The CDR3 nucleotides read TGTGCCAGCAGCCAACGGTGGGCTAGCGGGAGCAGTCGTGAGAGCAATGAGCAGTTCTTC. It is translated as CASSQRWASGSSRESNEQFF. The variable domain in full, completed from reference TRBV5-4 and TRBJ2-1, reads ETGVTQSPTHLIKTRGQQVTLRCSSQSGHNTVSWYQQALGQGPQFIFQYYREEENGRGNFPPRFSGLQFPNYSSELNVNALELDDSALYLCASSQRWASGSSRESNEQFFGPGTRLTVL.

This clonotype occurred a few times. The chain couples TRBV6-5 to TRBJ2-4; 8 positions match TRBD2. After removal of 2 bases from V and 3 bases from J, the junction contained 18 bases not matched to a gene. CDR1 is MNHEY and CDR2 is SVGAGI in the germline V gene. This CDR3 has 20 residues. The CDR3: CASSYEWGSPGLDLKNIQYF. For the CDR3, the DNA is TGTGCCAGCAGTTACGAATGGGGAAGTCCGGGACTAGATCTCAAAAACATTCAGTACTTC.

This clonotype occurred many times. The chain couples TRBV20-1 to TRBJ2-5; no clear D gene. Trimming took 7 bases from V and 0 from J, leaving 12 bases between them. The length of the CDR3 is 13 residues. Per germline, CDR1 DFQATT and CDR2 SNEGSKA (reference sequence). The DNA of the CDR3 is TGCAGTGTCAACCCCAGGTACCAAGAGACCCAGTACTTC. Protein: CSVNPRYQETQYF.

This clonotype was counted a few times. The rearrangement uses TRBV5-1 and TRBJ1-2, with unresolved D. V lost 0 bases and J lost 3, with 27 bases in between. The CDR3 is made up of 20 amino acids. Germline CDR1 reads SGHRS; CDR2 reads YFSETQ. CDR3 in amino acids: CASSLALAGLLVAGDYGYTF. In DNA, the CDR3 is TGCGCCAGCAGCTTGGCCCTGGCGGGGTTGTTGGTCGCCGGAGACTATGGCTACACCTTC.

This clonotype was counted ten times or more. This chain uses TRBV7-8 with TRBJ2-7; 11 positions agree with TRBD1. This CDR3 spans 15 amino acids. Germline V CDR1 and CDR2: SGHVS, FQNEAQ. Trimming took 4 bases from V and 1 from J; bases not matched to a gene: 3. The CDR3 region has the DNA TGTGCCAGCAGCTACCGGGACAGGGGGTCCTACGAGCAGTACTTC. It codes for CASSYRDRGSYEQYF.

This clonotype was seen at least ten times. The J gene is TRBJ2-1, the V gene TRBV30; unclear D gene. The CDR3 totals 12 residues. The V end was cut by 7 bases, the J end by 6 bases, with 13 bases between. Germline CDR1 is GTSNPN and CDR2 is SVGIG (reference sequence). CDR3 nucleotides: TGTGCCTATAAGCTCGACGGCAATGAGCAGTTCTTC. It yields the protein CAYKLDGNEQFF.

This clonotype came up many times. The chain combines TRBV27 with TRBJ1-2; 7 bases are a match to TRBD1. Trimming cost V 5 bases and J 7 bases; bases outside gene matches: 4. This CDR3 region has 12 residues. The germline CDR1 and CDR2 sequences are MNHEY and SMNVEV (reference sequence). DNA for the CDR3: TGTGCCAGCAGTGGCAACAGGGGTGGCTACACCTTC. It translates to CASSGNRGGYTF.

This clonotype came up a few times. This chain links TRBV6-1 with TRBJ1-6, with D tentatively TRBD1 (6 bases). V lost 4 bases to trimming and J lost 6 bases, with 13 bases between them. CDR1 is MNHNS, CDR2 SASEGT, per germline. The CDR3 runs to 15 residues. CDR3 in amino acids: CASSVTGASNSPLHF. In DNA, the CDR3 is TGTGCCAGCAGTGTTACGGGGGCCAGTAATTCACCCCTCCACTTT.

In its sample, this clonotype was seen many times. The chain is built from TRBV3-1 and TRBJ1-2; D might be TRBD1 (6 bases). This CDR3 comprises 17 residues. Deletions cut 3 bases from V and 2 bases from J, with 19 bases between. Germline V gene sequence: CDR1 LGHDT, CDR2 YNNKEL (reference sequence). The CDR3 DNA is TGTGCCAGCAGCCAGCTGCGCGGGGGCCGAAACAACTATGGCTACACCTTC. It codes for CASSQLRGGRNNYGYTF.

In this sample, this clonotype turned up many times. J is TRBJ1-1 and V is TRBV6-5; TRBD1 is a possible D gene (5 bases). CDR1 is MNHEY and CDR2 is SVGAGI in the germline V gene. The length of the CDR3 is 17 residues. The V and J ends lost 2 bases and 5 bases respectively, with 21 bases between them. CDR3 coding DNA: TGTGCCAGCAGTTACGGCCGTCGAGGGGCCCGGAGGACTGAAGCTTTCTTT. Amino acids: CASSYGRRGARRTEAFF.

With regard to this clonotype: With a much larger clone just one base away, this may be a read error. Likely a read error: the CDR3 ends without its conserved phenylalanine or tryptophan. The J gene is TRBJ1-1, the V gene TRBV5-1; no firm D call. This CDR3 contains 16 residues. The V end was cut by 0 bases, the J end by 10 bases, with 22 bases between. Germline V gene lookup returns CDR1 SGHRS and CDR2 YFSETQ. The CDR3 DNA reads TGCGCCAGCAGCTTGGAAGGGAGACCCCCTGGTTTGTCAGCTTTCCTT. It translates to CASSLEGRPPGLSAFL.

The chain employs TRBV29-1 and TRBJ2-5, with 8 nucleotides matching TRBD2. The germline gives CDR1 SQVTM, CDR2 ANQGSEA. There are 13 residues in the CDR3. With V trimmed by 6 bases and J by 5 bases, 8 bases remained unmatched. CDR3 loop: CSVSGGSGETQYF. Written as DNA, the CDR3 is TGCAGCGTCTCGGGGGGGTCCGGGGAGACCCAGTACTTC.

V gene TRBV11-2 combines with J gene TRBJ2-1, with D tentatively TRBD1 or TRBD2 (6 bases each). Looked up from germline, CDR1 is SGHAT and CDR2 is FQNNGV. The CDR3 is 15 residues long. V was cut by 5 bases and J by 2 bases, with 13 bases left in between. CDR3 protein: CASSVLRGPYNEQFF. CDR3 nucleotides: TGTGCCAGCAGCGTCCTACGGGGGCCCTACAATGAGCAGTTCTTC. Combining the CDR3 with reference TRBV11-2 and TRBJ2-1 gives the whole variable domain EAGVAQSPRYKIIEKRQSVAFWCNPISGHATLYWYQQILGQGPKLLIQFQNNGVVDDSQLPKDRFSAERLKGVDSTLKIQPAKLEDSAVYLCASSVLRGPYNEQFFGPGTRLTVL.

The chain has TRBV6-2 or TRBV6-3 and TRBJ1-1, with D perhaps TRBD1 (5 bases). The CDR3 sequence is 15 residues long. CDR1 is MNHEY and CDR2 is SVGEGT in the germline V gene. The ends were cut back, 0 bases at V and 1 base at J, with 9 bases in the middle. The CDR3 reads CASSYSGRANTEAFF. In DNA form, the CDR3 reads TGTGCCAGCAGTTACTCAGGCAGGGCGAACACTGAAGCTTTCTTT.